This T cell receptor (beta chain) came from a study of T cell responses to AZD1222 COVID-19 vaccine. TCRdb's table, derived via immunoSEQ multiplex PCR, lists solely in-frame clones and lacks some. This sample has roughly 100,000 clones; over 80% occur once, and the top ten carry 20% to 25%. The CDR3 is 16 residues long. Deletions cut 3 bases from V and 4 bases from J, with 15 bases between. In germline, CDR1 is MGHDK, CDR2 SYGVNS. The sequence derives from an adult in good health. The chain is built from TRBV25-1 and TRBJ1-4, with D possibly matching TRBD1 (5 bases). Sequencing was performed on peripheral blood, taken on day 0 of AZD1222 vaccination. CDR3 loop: CASSDPGGGVNEKLFF. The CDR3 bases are TGTGCCAGCAGTGACCCGGGTGGGGGGGTTAATGAAAAACTGTTTTTT. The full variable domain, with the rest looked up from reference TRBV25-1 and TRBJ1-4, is EADIYQTPRYLVIGTGKKITLECSQTMGHDKMYWYQQDPGMELHLIHYSYGVNSTEKGDLSSESTVSRIRTEHFPLTLESARPSHTSQYLCASSDPGGGVNEKLFFGSGTQLSVL.